Following are 30 T cell receptor beta chains from one sample sequenced in a study of blood T cell repertoires in COVID-19. Using immunoSEQ multiplex PCR, the repertoire was profiled, and TCRdb retains in-frame clones only, with some absent. The repertoire has 110,000 to 150,000 clones, about four fifths of them found once; the top ten carry approximately 5%. Sequenced input: PBMCs or T cells enriched from blood (not recorded which). These TCRs come from a man in his forties with acute COVID-19.

This clone occurred once. This rearrangement joins TRBV3-1 (or the pseudogene TRBV3-2) to TRBJ2-3, with D possibly matching TRBD1 (6 bases). The CDR3 is 14 residues long. Germline V gives CDR1 LGHDT, CDR2 YNNKEL (reference sequence). V dropped 0 bases and J dropped 9 bases, with 13 bases sitting between them. CDR3 amino acids: CASSQDRTAITQYF. CDR3 DNA: TGTGCCAGCAGCCAAGATCGGACAGCTATAACGCAGTATTTT.

This clone was counted a few times. V usage is TRBV14 and J usage is TRBJ1-1; 10 nucleotides match TRBD1. CDR1 is SGHDN, CDR2 FVKESK, per germline. V dropped 2 bases and J dropped 1; count of bases not matched to a gene: 13. This CDR3 has 19 residues. The CDR3 spells CASSQNTGQGSDSNTEAFF. CDR3 DNA: TGTGCCAGCAGCCAAAACACGGGACAGGGGTCGGATTCGAACACTGAAGCTTTCTTT.

The chain's CDR3 is CASSEIEQAIYF. The CDR3 region has the DNA TGTGCCAGCAGTGAAATTGAACAGGCGATATATTTT. The chain combines TRBV2 with TRBJ1-3; the D gene is possibly TRBD1 (5 bases). The CDR3 runs 12 residues. Looked up from germline, CDR1 is SNHLY and CDR2 is FYNNEI. The V and J ends lost 2 bases and 13 bases respectively, with 12 bases between them.

The rearrangement links TRBV9 to TRBJ1-5; D uncertain. This CDR3 is 13 amino acids long. The germline V gene encodes CDR1 SGDLS and CDR2 YYNGEE. V gave up 0 bases and J gave up 6 bases, with 7 bases separating them. The DNA of the CDR3 is TGTGCCAGCAGCGTAGGGGAGGGTCAGCCCCAGCATTTT. It is translated as CASSVGEGQPQHF.

The rearrangement links TRBV11-3 to TRBJ1-3; D ambiguous. V was shortened by 4 bases and J by 4 bases, with 8 bases between the two germline ends. Germline V CDR1 and CDR2: SGHNT, YENEEA. The CDR3 runs to 13 residues. The CDR3 nucleotides read TGTGCCAGCAGCTCGGTGTCGGGAAACACCATATATTTT. Translating gives CASSSVSGNTIYF.

The chain uses TRBV28 and TRBJ2-7; D not resolved. V lost 6 bases to trimming and J lost 2 bases, with 8 bases between them. Germline CDR1 reads MDHEN; CDR2 reads SYDVKM. This CDR3 region has 12 residues. CDR3 DNA: TGTGCCAGCAGCCCGGTCGCCTACGAGCAGTACTTC. This codes for CASSPVAYEQYF.

This clone was detected once. This chain uses TRBV6-1 with TRBJ1-2; the match to TRBD1 covers 8 bases. Germline CDR1 is MNHNS and CDR2 is SASEGT. The V and J ends lost 2 bases and 7 bases, in that order; junction bases with no gene match: 12. CDR3 length: 16 residues. CDR3 nucleotides: TGTGCCAGCAGTGAATCCGGACAGGGCGGGCTATTTGGCTACACCTTC. Its protein product is CASSESGQGGLFGYTF.

This rearrangement joins TRBV19 to TRBJ2-1, with D possibly being TRBD1 (6 bases). The CDR3 runs 13 residues. Germline V gene lookup returns CDR1 LNHDA and CDR2 SQIVND (reference sequence). V shed 7 bases and J shed 4 bases, with 11 bases lying between them. The CDR3: CASTSRGYNEQFF. The CDR3 DNA sequence: TGTGCCAGTACGAGCAGGGGATACAATGAGCAGTTCTTC.

The rearrangement links TRBV7-9 to TRBJ2-1; 10 bases align to TRBD2. Germline V gene lookup returns CDR1 SEHNR and CDR2 FQNEAQ (reference sequence). CDR3 size: 14 residues. V lost 5 bases and J lost 5; bases outside the gene matches: 3. The CDR3 nucleotides are TGTGCCAGCAGCGCCCTAGCGGGAGACAATGAGCAGTTCTTC. Translation gives CASSALAGDNEQFF. Using reference TRBV7-9 and TRBJ2-1 for the parts outside the CDR3, the full variable domain is DTGVSQNPRHKITKRGQNVTFRCDPISEHNRLYWYRQTLGQGPEFLTYFQNEAQLEKSRLLSDRFSAERPKGSFSTLEIQRTEQGDSAMYLCASSALAGDNEQFFGPGTRLTVL.

The rearrangement joins TRBV5-1 to TRBJ2-5, with D perhaps matching TRBD2 (5 bases). Trimming took 1 base from V and 5 from J, leaving 9 bases between them. The germline V gene has CDR1 SGHRS and CDR2 YFSETQ. This CDR3 contains 13 residues. CDR3 nucleotide sequence: TGCGCCAGCAGCTTGCAATCGGGGGAGACCCAGTACTTC. It translates to CASSLQSGETQYF.

This sequence joins TRBV28 and TRBJ1-1; D ambiguous. V lost 8 bases, J lost 5 bases, and 15 bases lay in between. The CDR3 length is 13 residues. Germline V gene data show CDR1 as MDHEN and CDR2 as SYDVKM. The CDR3 region is CASGEVRWTEAFF. DNA of the CDR3: TGTGCCAGCGGGGAGGTTAGGTGGACTGAAGCTTTCTTT. Full variable domain (rest looked up from reference TRBV28 and TRBJ1-1): DVKVTQSSRYLVKRTGEKVFLECVQDMDHENMFWYRQDPGLGLRLIYFSYDVKMKEKGDIPEGYSVSREKKERFSLILESASTNQTSMYLCASGEVRWTEAFFGQGTRLTVV.

V gene TRBV28 combines with J gene TRBJ2-3; 11 nucleotides match TRBD2. Losses at the gene ends were 5 bases for V and 1 base for J; bases not matched to a gene: 5. CDR3 size: 16 residues. Per germline, CDR1 MDHEN and CDR2 SYDVKM. The CDR3 region has the DNA TGTGCCAGCAGTCCATCGGGACTAGCGGGCACAGATACGCAGTATTTT. It specifies CASSPSGLAGTDTQYF.

The chain joins TRBV5-1 to TRBJ2-5; 12 nucleotides agree with TRBD2. Germline V gene sequence: CDR1 SGHRS, CDR2 YFSETQ. The CDR3 has 17 residues. V lost 4 bases to trimming and J lost 4 bases; unmatched junction nucleotides: 11. CDR3 in DNA: TGCGCCAGCAGCCACTCGACTAGCGGGAGTGCAGGAGAGACCCAGTACTTC. It is translated as CASSHSTSGSAGETQYF.

The chain links TRBV29-1 to TRBJ2-1; possible D gene TRBD1, 6 bases. The CDR3 extends over 14 amino acids. CDR1 is SQVTM, CDR2 ANQGSEA, per germline. V was clipped by 7 bases and J by 0 bases, with 13 bases between them. The CDR3 protein is CSAVGTPSYNEQFF. Here the CDR3 DNA reads TGCAGCGCCGTAGGGACACCCTCCTACAATGAGCAGTTCTTC.

The chain employs TRBV6-5 and TRBJ2-7; TRBD2 matches 11 bases. Per germline, CDR1 MNHEY and CDR2 SVGAGI. Trimming at V came to 7 bases and at J to 7 bases, leaving 9 bases not matched to a gene. The length of the CDR3 is 14 residues. The CDR3 reads CASKLAGGSEEQYF. CDR3 DNA: TGTGCCAGCAAGTTAGCGGGAGGGTCGGAGGAGCAGTACTTC.

This chain joins TRBV2 and TRBJ2-7, with a weak D call TRBD2 (5 bases). V was clipped by 4 bases and J by 7 bases, with 14 bases between them. CDR3 size: 13 residues. In germline, CDR1 is SNHLY, CDR2 FYNNEI. The CDR3 DNA is TGTGCCAGCAGTGGAGGACGGGGATTAGAGCAGTACTTC. Its translation is CASSGGRGLEQYF.

The chain has TRBV2 and TRBJ1-5; no clear D. This CDR3 spans 16 amino acids. V was pared by 1 base and J by 1 base, with 11 bases between. Germline values: CDR1 SNHLY, CDR2 FYNNEI. The CDR3 spells CASSEVRGVSNQPQHF. In nucleotides, the CDR3 is TGTGCCAGCAGTGAAGTGCGGGGAGTGAGCAATCAGCCCCAGCATTTT.

The rearrangement uses TRBV28 and TRBJ1-5, with TRBD1 matching over 7 bases. CDR3 length: 14 amino acids. The V gene's germline CDR1 is MDHEN and CDR2 SYDVKM. Unmatched junction bases numbered 8, after V lost 5 bases and J lost 7 bases. In nucleotides, the CDR3 is TGTGCCAGCAGTAAAGGACAGGTTGGGCAGCCCCAGCATTTT. Its protein is CASSKGQVGQPQHF. The whole variable domain, remainder taken from reference TRBV28 and TRBJ1-5, is DVKVTQSSRYLVKRTGEKVFLECVQDMDHENMFWYRQDPGLGLRLIYFSYDVKMKEKGDIPEGYSVSREKKERFSLILESASTNQTSMYLCASSKGQVGQPQHFGDGTRLSIL.

The CDR3 protein is CASHPQGGNQPQHF. CDR3 coding DNA: TGTGCCAGCCATCCACAGGGAGGCAATCAGCCCCAGCATTTT. This chain connects TRBV28 to TRBJ1-5; maybe TRBD1 (6 bases). Trimming removed 8 bases at V and 2 bases at J, with 13 bases between. The CDR3 runs to 14 residues. CDR1 is MDHEN, CDR2 SYDVKM, per germline.

The chain carries TRBV19 and TRBJ2-3; TRBD2 might be the D (5 bases). Per the germline V gene, CDR1 is LNHDA and CDR2 is SQIVND (reference sequence). V was shortened by 3 bases and J by 2 bases, with 12 bases between the two germline ends. This CDR3 comprises 15 residues. CDR3 protein: CASSIVGLNTDTQYF. CDR3 in DNA: TGTGCCAGTAGTATCGTCGGACTTAACACAGATACGCAGTATTTT.

This clone was detected only a few times. V and J are TRBV4-1 and TRBJ1-3; the D gene is possibly TRBD1 (5 bases). Germline V gene data show CDR1 as MGHRA and CDR2 as YSYEKL. The CDR3 consists of 14 residues. The V gene lost 6 bases and the J gene lost 3 bases, with 12 bases spanning the gap. CDR3 region: CASSPGLFGNTIYF. The CDR3 DNA reads TGCGCCAGCAGTCCAGGGTTGTTTGGAAACACCATATATTTT.

This sequence joins TRBV4-3 and TRBJ1-5, with 7 bases matching TRBD1. Germline CDR1 reads LGHNA; CDR2 reads YSLEER. V gave up 0 bases and J gave up 6 bases; unmatched junction bases: 5. The CDR3 has 15 residues. CDR3 sequence: CASSQDSRGSQPQHF. As DNA, the CDR3 is TGCGCCAGCAGCCAAGATTCCAGGGGGAGTCAGCCCCAGCATTTT.

The chain joins TRBV9 to TRBJ2-5; D might be TRBD1 (5 bases). CDR1 and CDR2 (germline): SGDLS, YYNGEE. CDR3 size: 13 residues. The V gene lost 3 bases and the J gene lost 0 bases, with 6 bases spanning the gap. The CDR3 region has the DNA TGTGCCAGCAGCGGACAGAACCAAGAGACCCAGTACTTC. This codes for CASSGQNQETQYF.

This chain links TRBV28 with TRBJ1-2; D perhaps matches TRBD1 (6 bases). V shed 6 bases and J shed 6 bases, with 14 bases lying between them. This CDR3 is built from 13 residues. CDR1 and CDR2 (germline): MDHEN, SYDVKM. Written as DNA, the CDR3 is TGTGCCAGCAGGATAACAGGGATCGATGGCTACACCTTC. Its translation is CASRITGIDGYTF.

This chain links TRBV7-9 with TRBJ2-7; D gene uncertain. CDR1 is SEHNR and CDR2 is FQNEAQ in the germline V gene (reference sequence). CDR3 size: 13 residues. V lost 4 bases, J lost 7 bases, and 14 bases lay in between. This CDR3 reads CASSYSSHGEQYF. CDR3 nucleotide sequence: TGTGCCAGCAGCTATAGCTCCCACGGGGAGCAGTACTTC.

The chain uses TRBV15 and TRBJ2-1; the D gene is possibly TRBD1 (6 bases). Germline V gives CDR1 LNHNV, CDR2 YYDKDF (reference sequence). The CDR3 has 15 residues. V lost 0 bases and J lost 5, with 11 bases in between. Written as DNA, the CDR3 is TGTGCCACCAGCAGAGACAGGGGTACCCACAATGAGCAGTTCTTC. This translates into CATSRDRGTHNEQFF.

The V gene is TRBV21-1, the J gene TRBJ2-7; no DNA check was done on the table's D call, TRBD1. TRBV21-1 is labeled a pseudogene. The CDR3 length is 12 residues. CDR3 protein: CALPPGSYEQYF. The CDR3 DNA is TGTGCCTTGCCCCCAGGGTCCTACGAGCAGTACTTC.

This clone was found a few times. The gene calls are TRBV4-3 and TRBJ1-2, with a weak D call TRBD1 (5 bases). V dropped 0 bases and J dropped 6 bases, with 14 bases sitting between them. This CDR3 has 15 amino acids. The V gene's germline CDR1 is LGHNA and CDR2 YSLEER. The CDR3 loop reads CASSQEGAGRDGYTF. CDR3 bases: TGCGCCAGCAGCCAAGAAGGGGCAGGGAGGGATGGCTACACCTTC.

The V and J genes are TRBV7-6 and TRBJ2-1; TRBD2 matches 11 bases. The germline V gene has CDR1 SGHVS and CDR2 FNYEAQ. There are 15 residues in the CDR3. V was clipped by 1 base and J by 9 bases; unmatched bases: 5. The CDR3 sequence is CASSLDSGGAGEQFF. Written as DNA, the CDR3 is TGTGCCAGCAGCTTAGATAGCGGGGGGGCCGGTGAGCAGTTCTTC.

V usage is TRBV9 and J usage is TRBJ1-1; TRBD1 aligns across 10 bases. This CDR3 has 15 residues. V dropped 0 bases and J dropped 3; count of bases not matched to a gene: 2. Germline V gene sequence: CDR1 SGDLS, CDR2 YYNGEE. Written as DNA, the CDR3 is TGTGCCAGCAGCGTAGGGACAGGGGGAGACACTGAAGCTTTCTTT. Residues: CASSVGTGGDTEAFF.